This record covers a single T cell receptor beta chain. The target antigen is unknown. This entry belongs to a study of T cell responses to AZD1222 COVID-19 vaccine. The study's findings and limits: Donors were mostly white British, more females; clonal diversity possibly underestimated. Unmutated variant regions reportedly attract nearly half of all spike-specific TCRs. Only a handful of people who got AZD1222 tested seropositive at baseline.

The CDR3 extends over 19 amino acids. Germline CDR1 LNHDA, CDR2 SQIVND (reference sequence). The V segment lost 4 bases and the J segment 12 bases; nucleotides outside the gene matches: 20. The table came from immunoSEQ multiplex PCR; TCRdb's copy has only in-frame clones and leaves some out. The sample carries 110,000 or so clones, 70% to 90% recorded once. The chain links TRBV19 to TRBJ2-1, with 14 bases that match TRBD2. The specimen was peripheral blood, collected on day 0 of AZD1222 vaccination. This TCR was recovered from an adult in good health. DNA of the CDR3: TGTGCCAGTAGTACGCGTTTTGGACAGGTCGGACTAGCGGGAGGTCGGCAGTTCTTC. This encodes CASSTRFGQVGLAGGRQFF.